A selection of T cell receptor beta chains follows, all from one sample in a study of blood T cell repertoires in COVID-19. Sequencing used immunoSEQ multiplex PCR; TCRdb keeps in-frame clones, though not all of them. The repertoire holds about 300,000 clones, with over 75% as singletons. Sample: PBMCs or T cells enriched from blood (not recorded which). These receptors came from a woman aged 18 to 35 who had recovered from COVID-19. CDR3s include the opening cysteine and the closing phenylalanine or tryptophan. Fields, in order: V gene, D gene, J gene, clone size, CDR3 protein, CDR3 DNA. The D gene is left open where the match is weak. A clone size is listed for some rows: how often the clone was seen (once, few, many), or a class if it is expanded.

TRBV7-7	NA	TRBJ2-2	NA	CASSLGTYTGELFF	TGTGCTAGCAGCTTGGGGACTTACACCGGGGAGCTGTTTTTT
TRBV12-5	NA	TRBJ2-7	NA	CASGLVHRRSPGEQYF	TGTGCTAGTGGTTTGGTACATAGGCGGAGCCCCGGGGAGCAGTACTTC
TRBV3-1/TRBV3-2	TRBD1	TRBJ1-2	NA	CASSHEGQGVYGYTF	TGTGCCAGCAGCCACGAGGGACAGGGGGTCTATGGCTACACCTTC
TRBV19	TRBD1	TRBJ1-5	NA	CASSPGQLSNQPQHF	TGTGCCAGTTCTCCGGGACAGCTTAGCAATCAGCCCCAGCATTTT
TRBV15	NA	TRBJ2-2	NA	CATSRTTWGPGSNTGELFF	TGTGCCACCAGCAGAACAACCTGGGGGCCAGGGTCTAACACCGGGGAGCTGTTTTTT
TRBV21-1	NA	TRBJ2-7	NA	CASSKARDRNLQDSYEQYF	TGTGCCAGCAGCAAAGCTCGGGACAGAAACCTCCAAGACTCCTACGAGCAGTACTTC
TRBV4-1	NA	TRBJ2-3	NA	CASSLGEGGTDTQYF	TGCGCCAGCAGCCTCGGAGAGGGGGGCACAGATACGCAGTATTTT
TRBV7-9	TRBD1	TRBJ2-1	NA	CASSSGQGTSFSYNEQFF	TGTGCCAGCAGCTCGGGACAGGGAACGAGCTTCTCCTACAATGAGCAGTTCTTC
TRBV27	NA	TRBJ1-1	NA	CASSSREATEAFF	TGTGCCAGCAGTTCTAGAGAAGCCACTGAAGCTTTCTTT
TRBV5-8	NA	TRBJ1-1	once	CASSSPRGTEAFF	TGTGCCAGCAGCTCCCCCCGGGGCACTGAAGCTTTCTTT
TRBV6-6	NA	TRBJ1-1	NA	CASSGRGVRDEAFF	TGTGCCAGCAGTGGGAGGGGGGTAAGGGATGAAGCTTTCTTT
TRBV3-1/TRBV3-2	NA	TRBJ2-3	NA	CASSQDRLLSDTQYF	TGTGCCAGCAGCCAAGATAGACTACTCAGTGATACGCAGTATTTT
TRBV29-1	TRBD2	TRBJ2-7	NA	CSVEGTSGSCEQYF	TGCAGCGTTGAAGGGACTAGCGGGAGTTGCGAGCAGTACTTC
TRBV30	NA	TRBJ1-2	once	CAWSPPPSGGYTF	TGTGCCTGGAGTCCACCCCCCTCCGGTGGCTACACCTTC
TRBV6-1	TRBD2	TRBJ2-5	NA	CASREGISGKETQYF	TGTGCCAGCAGAGAAGGGATAAGCGGGAAAGAGACCCAGTACTTC
TRBV21-1	NA	TRBJ1-5	NA	CASSKGRGTVSNQPQHF	TGTGCCAGCAGCAAAGGTCGTGGAACAGTGAGCAATCAGCCCCAGCATTTT
TRBV19	TRBD1	TRBJ2-3	NA	CATGTGNELGTDTQYF	TGTGCCACCGGGACAGGGAACGAGTTAGGCACAGATACGCAGTATTTT
TRBV3-1/TRBV3-2	TRBD2	TRBJ2-1	few	CASSQGASGRTYNEQFF	TGTGCCAGCAGCCAAGGGGCGAGCGGGAGGACCTACAATGAGCAGTTCTTC
TRBV7-8	TRBD1	TRBJ2-7	NA	CASSHDRGQPLLIEQYF	TGTGCCAGCAGTCATGACAGGGGGCAGCCTCTTCTCATCGAGCAGTACTTC
TRBV28	NA	TRBJ1-1	NA	CASSLSATLNTEAFF	TGTGCCAGCAGTTTAAGTGCCACTCTGAACACTGAAGCTTTCTTT
TRBV30	NA	TRBJ2-6	NA	CAWTPRGLLSGANVLTF	TGTGCCTGGACGCCCAGGGGCCTCCTCTCTGGGGCCAACGTCCTGACTTTC